This T cell receptor (beta chain) was recovered during a study of molecular identifiers for immune sequencing clone quantification. Study-level information: In replicates, RNA from roughly 21,000 or 96,000 naive CD8 cells was split five ways, four sequenced.

TCRdb independently ran MiXCR on the PCR reads; one entry per CDR3 protein. Of under 600,000 distinct CDR3 sequences listed, 20% to 25% are singletons. General study points: Underestimated sizes of highly expanded clones could result from identical TCR molecules that share a barcode.

As to this clonotype: Its antigen remains unknown. Being one base from a much bigger clone, this may be a read error.

The CD8+CD4-CCR7+CD45RA+ phenotype defined the sorted naive CD8 T cells. In germline, CDR1 is MDHEN, CDR2 SYDVKM. The CDR3 is 13 amino acids. The specimen was naive CD8+ T cells from blood, with Jurkat cell RNA spiked in. Specified subset: FACS-sorted CD8+CD4-CCR7+CD45RA+ naive T cells. This sequence was found in a human donor in good health. Some libraries in this study had Jurkat cell RNA spiked in. The V call is TRBV28, the J call TRBJ1-1; D is undetermined. The CDR3 nucleotides are TGTGCCAGCAGCCTAGTTATGAACACTGGAGCTTTCTTT. It translates to CASSLVMNTGAFF.